The clone carrying this T cell receptor (beta chain) was recorded many times. The target antigen is unknown. The sample originates from a study of T-cell reconstitution after alpha-beta-depleted transplantation in children. Study results and limitations: Elevated TCRbeta diversity at day 60 was traced, in some patients, to surviving recipient T cells and thymic progenitors. T-cell numbers and diversity, one year after transplant, stemmed largely from T cells that were newly produced.

Using unique molecular identifiers, the investigators prepared the TCRbeta library. TCRdb used MiXCR to reprocess the PCR reads, holding one entry per CDR3 protein. Found here are 200,000 to 300,000 distinct CDR3 sequences, under 9.5% of them singletons; the top ten hold approximately 6.3%. V gave up 0 bases and J gave up 5 bases, with 11 bases separating them. CDR1 is SGHRS, CDR2 YFSETQ, per germline. CDR3 size: 15 residues. The sequence derives from a male patient between 5 and 17 years old who had a stem cell transplant for acute lymphoblastic leukemia, so the T cells may come from the graft donor. The sample here was PBMCs, mostly from graft donor cells, taken 180 days after TCRalphabeta/CD19-depleted stem cell transplant. The rearrangement uses TRBV5-1 and TRBJ2-2; possible D gene TRBD2, 6 bases. DNA of the CDR3: TGCGCCAGCAGCTTGGCCGCGGGAACAACCGGGGAGCTGTTTTTT. This codes for CASSLAAGTTGELFF.